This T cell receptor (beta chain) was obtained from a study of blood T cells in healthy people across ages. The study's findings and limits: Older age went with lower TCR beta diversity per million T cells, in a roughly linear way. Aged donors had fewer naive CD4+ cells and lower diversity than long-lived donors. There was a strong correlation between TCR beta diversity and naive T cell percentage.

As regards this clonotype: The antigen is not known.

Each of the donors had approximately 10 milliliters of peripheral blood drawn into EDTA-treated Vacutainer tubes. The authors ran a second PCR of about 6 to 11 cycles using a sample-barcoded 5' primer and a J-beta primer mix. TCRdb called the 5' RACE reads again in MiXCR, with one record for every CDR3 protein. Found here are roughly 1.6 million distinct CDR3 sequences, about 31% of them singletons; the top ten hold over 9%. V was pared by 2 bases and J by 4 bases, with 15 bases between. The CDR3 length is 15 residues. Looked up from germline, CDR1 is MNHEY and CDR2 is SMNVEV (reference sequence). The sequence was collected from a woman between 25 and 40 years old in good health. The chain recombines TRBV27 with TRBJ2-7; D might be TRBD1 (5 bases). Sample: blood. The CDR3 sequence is CASSLGSGLRYEQYF. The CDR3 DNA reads TGTGCCAGCAGTTTAGGTTCAGGGTTGCGGTACGAGCAGTACTTC.